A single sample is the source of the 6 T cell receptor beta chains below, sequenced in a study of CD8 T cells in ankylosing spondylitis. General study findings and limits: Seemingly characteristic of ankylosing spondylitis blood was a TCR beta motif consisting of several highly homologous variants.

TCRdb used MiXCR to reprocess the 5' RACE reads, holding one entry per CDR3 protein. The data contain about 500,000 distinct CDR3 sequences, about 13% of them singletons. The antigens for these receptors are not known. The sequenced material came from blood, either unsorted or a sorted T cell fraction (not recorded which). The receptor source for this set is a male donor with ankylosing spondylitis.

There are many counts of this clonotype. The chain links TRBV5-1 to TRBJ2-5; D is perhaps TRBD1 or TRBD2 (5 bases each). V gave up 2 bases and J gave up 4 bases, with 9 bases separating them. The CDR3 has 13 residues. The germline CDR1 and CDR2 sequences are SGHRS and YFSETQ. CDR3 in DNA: TGCGCCAGCAGCTTCATCGGGACAGAGACCCAGTACTTC. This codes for CASSFIGTETQYF.

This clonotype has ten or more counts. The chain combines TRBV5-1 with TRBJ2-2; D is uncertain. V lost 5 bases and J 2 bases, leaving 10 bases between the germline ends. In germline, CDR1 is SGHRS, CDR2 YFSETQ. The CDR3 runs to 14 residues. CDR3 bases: TGCGCCAGCAGTGGGCACAAAAACACCGGGGAGCTGTTTTTT. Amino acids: CASSGHKNTGELFF.

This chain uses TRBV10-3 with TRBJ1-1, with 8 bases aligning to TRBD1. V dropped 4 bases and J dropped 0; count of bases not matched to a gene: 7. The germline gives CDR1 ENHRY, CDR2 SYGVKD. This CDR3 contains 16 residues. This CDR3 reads CAISGRTGRMNTEAFF. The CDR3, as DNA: TGTGCCATCAGTGGCCGGACAGGGCGCATGAACACTGAAGCTTTCTTT.

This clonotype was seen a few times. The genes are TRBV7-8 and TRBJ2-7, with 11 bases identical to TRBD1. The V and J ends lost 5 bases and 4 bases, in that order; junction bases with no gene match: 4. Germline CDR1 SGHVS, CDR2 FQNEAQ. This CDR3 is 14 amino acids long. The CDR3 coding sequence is TGTGCCAGCAGCCTTCGGGACAGGGGGTACGAGCAGTACTTC. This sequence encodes CASSLRDRGYEQYF.

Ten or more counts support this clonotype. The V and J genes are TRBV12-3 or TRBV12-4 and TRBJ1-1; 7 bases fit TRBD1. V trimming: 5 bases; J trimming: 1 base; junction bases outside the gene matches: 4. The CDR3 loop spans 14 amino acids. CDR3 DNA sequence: TGTGCCAGCAGTACAAACAGGGGGAACACTGAAGCTTTCTTT. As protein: CASSTNRGNTEAFF.

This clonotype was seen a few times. In DNA form, the CDR3 reads TGTGCCAGCGGGAATTTTCGAGGGATAGGTCAGCCCCAGCATTTT. As protein: CASGNFRGIGQPQHF. The rearrangement joins TRBV6-1 to TRBJ1-5; no clear D gene. CDR1 MNHNS and CDR2 SASEGT come from the germline V gene. Trimming left V 8 bases short and J 6 bases short, with 20 bases between. The CDR3 totals 15 residues.